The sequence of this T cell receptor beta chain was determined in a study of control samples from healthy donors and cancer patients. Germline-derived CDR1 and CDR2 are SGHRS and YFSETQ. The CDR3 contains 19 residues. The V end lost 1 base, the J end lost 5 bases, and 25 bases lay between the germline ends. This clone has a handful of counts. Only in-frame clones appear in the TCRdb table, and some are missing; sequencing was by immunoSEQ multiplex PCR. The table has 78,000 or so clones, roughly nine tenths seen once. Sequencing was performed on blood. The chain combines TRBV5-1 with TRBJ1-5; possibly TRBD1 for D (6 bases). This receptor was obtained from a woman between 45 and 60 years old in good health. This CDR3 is CASSLFCRRRGDTDQPQHF. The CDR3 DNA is TGCGCCAGCAGCTTGTTCTGCCGCCGCAGGGGCGACACGGATCAGCCCCAGCATTTT.